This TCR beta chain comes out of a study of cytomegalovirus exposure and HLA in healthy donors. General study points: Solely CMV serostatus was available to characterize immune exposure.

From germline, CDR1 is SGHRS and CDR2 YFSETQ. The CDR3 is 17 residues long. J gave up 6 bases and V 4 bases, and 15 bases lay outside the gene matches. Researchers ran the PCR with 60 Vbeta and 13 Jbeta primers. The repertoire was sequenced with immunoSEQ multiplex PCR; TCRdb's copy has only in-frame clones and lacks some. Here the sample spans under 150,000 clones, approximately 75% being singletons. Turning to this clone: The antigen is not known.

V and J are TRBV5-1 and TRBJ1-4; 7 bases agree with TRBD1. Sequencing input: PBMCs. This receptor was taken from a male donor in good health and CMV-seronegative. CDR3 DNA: TGCGCCAGCAGCCCGGGACAGTGGGAAGGGGGATATGAAAAACTGTTTTTT. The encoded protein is CASSPGQWEGGYEKLFF.